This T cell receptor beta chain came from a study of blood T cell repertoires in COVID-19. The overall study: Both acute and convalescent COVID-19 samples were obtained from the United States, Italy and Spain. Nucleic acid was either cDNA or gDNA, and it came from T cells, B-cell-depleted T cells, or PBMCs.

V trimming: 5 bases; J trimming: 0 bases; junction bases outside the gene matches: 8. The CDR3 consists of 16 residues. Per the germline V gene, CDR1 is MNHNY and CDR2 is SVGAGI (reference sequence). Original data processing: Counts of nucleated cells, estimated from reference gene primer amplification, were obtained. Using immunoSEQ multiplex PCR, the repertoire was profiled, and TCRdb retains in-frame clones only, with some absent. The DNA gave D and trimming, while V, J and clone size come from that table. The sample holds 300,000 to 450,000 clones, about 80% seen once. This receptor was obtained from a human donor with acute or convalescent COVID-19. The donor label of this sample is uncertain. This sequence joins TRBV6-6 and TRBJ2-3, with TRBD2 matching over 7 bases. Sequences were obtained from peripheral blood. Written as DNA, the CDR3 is TGTGCCAGCAGTAACCTAGCGGATCTTAGCACAGATACGCAGTATTTT. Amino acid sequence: CASSNLADLSTDTQYF.